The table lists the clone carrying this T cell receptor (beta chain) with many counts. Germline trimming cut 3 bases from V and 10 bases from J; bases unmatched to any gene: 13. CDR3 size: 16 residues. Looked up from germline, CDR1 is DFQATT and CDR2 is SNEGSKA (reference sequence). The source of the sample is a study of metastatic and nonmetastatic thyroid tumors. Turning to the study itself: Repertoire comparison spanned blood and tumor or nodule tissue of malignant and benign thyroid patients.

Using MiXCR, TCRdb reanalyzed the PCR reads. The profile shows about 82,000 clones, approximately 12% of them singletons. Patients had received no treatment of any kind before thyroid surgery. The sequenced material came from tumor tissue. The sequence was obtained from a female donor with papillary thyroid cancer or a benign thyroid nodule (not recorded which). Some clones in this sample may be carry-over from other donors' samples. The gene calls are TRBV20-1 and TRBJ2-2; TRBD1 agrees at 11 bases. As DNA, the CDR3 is TGCAGTGCTAGCCTTTTCCGGGACAGGGGGATTGAGGAGCTGTTTTTT. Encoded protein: CSASLFRDRGIEELFF.